This T cell receptor beta chain was profiled in a study of cytomegalovirus exposure and HLA in healthy donors. Study outcomes and limitations: High sensitivity and specificity were reportedly achieved when the classifier diagnosed cytomegalovirus status. Some V segments, TRBV6-2 and TRBV6-3 among them, were indistinguishable and were therefore excluded. Sequencing artifact likely explains a cluster of highly shared sequence variants.

Both 60 Vbeta primers and 13 Jbeta primers went into the PCR. Here immunoSEQ multiplex PCR was the method, and the copy in TCRdb shows in-frame clones only, minus some. The sample carries 65,000 to 85,000 clones, about a tenth recorded once. On this clone itself: Its specificity is unknown.

The CDR3 loop spans 17 amino acids. Germline-derived CDR1 and CDR2 are LNHDA and SQIVND (reference sequence). The V segment lost 4 bases and the J segment 5 bases; nucleotides outside the gene matches: 16. Specimen: PBMCs. V usage is TRBV19 and J usage is TRBJ2-5; 7 positions match TRBD1. The TCR comes from a man between 60 and 75 years old in good health and CMV-seropositive. The CDR3 is CASSKGAGGNLMETQYF. The CDR3 DNA reads as TGTGCCAGTAGTAAGGGGGCAGGGGGTAACCTGATGGAGACCCAGTACTTC. The full variable domain, in which reference TRBV19 and TRBJ2-5 provide the parts outside the CDR3, is DGGITQSPKYLFRKEGQNVTLSCEQNLNHDAMYWYRQDPGQGLRLIYYSQIVNDFQKGDIAEGYSVSREKKESFPLTVTSAQKNPTAFYLCASSKGAGGNLMETQYFGPGTRLLVL.